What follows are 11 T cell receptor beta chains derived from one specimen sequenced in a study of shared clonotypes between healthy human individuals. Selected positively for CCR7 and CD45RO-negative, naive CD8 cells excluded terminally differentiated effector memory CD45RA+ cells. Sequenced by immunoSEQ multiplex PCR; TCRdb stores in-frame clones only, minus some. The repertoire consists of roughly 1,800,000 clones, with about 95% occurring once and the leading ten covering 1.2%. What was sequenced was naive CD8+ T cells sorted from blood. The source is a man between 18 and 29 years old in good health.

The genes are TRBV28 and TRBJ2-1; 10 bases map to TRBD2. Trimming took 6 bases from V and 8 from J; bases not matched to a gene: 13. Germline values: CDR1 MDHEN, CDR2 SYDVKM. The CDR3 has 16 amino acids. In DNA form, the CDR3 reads TGTGCCAGCAGAAGGACTAGCGGCGGGGGAGCGGATGAGCAGTTCTTC. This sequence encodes CASRRTSGGGADEQFF.

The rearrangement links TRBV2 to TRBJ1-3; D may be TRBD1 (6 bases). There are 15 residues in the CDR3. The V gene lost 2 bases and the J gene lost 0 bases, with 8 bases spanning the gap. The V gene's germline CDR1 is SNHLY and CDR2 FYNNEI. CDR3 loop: CASSEPDSSGNTIYF. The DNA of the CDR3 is TGTGCCAGCAGTGAACCGGACAGCTCTGGAAACACCATATATTTT.

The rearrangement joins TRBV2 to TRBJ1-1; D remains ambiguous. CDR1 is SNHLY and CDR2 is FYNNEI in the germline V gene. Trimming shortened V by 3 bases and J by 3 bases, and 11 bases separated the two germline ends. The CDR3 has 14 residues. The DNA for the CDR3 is TGTGCCAGCAGTGACTGGTCGAAGGACACTGAAGCTTTCTTT. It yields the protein CASSDWSKDTEAFF.

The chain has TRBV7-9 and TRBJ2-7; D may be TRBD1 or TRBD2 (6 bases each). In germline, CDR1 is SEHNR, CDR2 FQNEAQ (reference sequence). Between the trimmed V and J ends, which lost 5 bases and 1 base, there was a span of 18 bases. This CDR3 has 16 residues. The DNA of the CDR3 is TGTGCCAGCAGCATGACAGGCACGGGGAGGTCCTACGAGCAGTACTTC. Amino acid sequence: CASSMTGTGRSYEQYF.

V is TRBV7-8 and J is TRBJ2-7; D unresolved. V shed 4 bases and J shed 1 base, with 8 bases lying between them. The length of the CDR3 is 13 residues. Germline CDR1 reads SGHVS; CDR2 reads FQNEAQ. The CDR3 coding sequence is TGTGCCAGCAGCTACCAGCGTTCCTACGAGCAGTACTTC. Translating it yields CASSYQRSYEQYF.

CDR3 sequence (DNA): TGTGCCAGCAGTTTTGCCCCGGGACAGGGGGAGGATACGCAGTATTTT. Amino acid sequence: CASSFAPGQGEDTQYF. V gene TRBV27 combines with J gene TRBJ2-3, with TRBD1 matching over 11 bases. The trim removed 3 bases at V and 6 bases at J, leaving 8 bases unmatched. This CDR3 is 16 amino acids long. Germline V gives CDR1 MNHEY, CDR2 SMNVEV (reference sequence).

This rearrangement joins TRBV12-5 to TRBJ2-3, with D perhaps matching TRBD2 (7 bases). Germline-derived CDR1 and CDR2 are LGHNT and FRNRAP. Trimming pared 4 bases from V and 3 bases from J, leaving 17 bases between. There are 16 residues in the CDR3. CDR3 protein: CASGSPWGGGTDTQYF. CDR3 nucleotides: TGTGCTAGTGGTTCCCCCTGGGGGGGCGGAACAGATACGCAGTATTTT.

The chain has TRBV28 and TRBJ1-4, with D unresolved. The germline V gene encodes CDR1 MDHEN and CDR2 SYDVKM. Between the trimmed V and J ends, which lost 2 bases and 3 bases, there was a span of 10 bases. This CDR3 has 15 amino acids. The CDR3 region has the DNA TGTGCCAGCAGTTTAGGACTTGGGGCTAATGAAAAACTGTTTTTT. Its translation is CASSLGLGANEKLFF.

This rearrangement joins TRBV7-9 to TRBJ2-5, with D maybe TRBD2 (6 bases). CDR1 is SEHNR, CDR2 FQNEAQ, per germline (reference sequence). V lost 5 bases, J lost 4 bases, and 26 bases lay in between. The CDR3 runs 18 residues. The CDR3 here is CASSLPYIEPEGRETQYF. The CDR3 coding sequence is TGTGCCAGCAGCCTTCCCTATATAGAGCCGGAGGGCCGAGAGACCCAGTACTTC. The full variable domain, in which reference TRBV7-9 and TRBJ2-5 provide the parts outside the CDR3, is DTGVSQNPRHKITKRGQNVTFRCDPISEHNRLYWYRQTLGQGPEFLTYFQNEAQLEKSRLLSDRFSAERPKGSFSTLEIQRTEQGDSAMYLCASSLPYIEPEGRETQYFGPGTRLLVL.

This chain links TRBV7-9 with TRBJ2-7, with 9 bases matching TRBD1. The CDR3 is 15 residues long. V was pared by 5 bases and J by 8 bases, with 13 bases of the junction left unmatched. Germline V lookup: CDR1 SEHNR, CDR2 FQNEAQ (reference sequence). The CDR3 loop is CASSPKGQGQGQQYF. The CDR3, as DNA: TGTGCCAGCAGCCCCAAGGGTCAGGGACAGGGCCAGCAGTACTTC.

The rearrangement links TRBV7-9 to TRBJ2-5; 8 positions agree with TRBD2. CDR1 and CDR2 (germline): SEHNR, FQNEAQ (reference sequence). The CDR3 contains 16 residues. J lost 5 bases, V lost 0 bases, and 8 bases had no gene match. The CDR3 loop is CASSLASAGGGETQYF. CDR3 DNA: TGTGCCAGCAGCTTAGCGTCGGCGGGAGGAGGTGAGACCCAGTACTTC. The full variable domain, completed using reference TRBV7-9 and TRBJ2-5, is DTGVSQNPRHKITKRGQNVTFRCDPISEHNRLYWYRQTLGQGPEFLTYFQNEAQLEKSRLLSDRFSAERPKGSFSTLEIQRTEQGDSAMYLCASSLASAGGGETQYFGPGTRLLVL.